Below are 30 T cell receptor beta chains sequenced from a single sample in a study of Ad26.COV2.S vaccination and SARS-CoV-2 variants. Indicated treatment: 19 received Ad26.COV2.S at low or high dose, single or two shots; about 5 received placebo; per-sample allocation not given. Specimen acquisition occurred on day 63 following the initial vaccine or placebo injection. Data came from immunoSEQ multiplex PCR; TCRdb stores just in-frame clones and leaves some out. The table lists about 430,000 clones, approximately 90% of them singletons. Source: peripheral blood, taken in a trial of Ad26.COV2.S vaccine versus placebo. These receptors originate from a person between 18 and 59 years old who received the Ad26.COV2.S COVID-19 vaccine or a placebo.

J is TRBJ1-2 and V is TRBV10-3; the D gene is possibly TRBD1 (6 bases). The CDR3 consists of 15 residues. Trimming removed 0 bases from V and 4 bases from J, with 12 bases in between. The V gene's germline CDR1 is ENHRY and CDR2 SYGVKD. As DNA, the CDR3 is TGTGCCATCAGTGAGTCAGGGGGGCCCGGCTATGGCTACACCTTC. Protein sequence: CAISESGGPGYGYTF.

This chain connects TRBV7-9 to TRBJ1-5, with a weak D call TRBD1 (5 bases). Trimming pared 5 bases from V and 7 bases from J, leaving 15 bases between. Per germline, CDR1 SEHNR and CDR2 FQNEAQ (reference sequence). The CDR3 loop spans 14 amino acids. The CDR3 DNA sequence: TGTGCCAGCAGCCGCGGGACGACACACCAGCCCCAGCATTTT. It translates to CASSRGTTHQPQHF.

V gene TRBV5-3 combines with J gene TRBJ2-7; 7 bases are shared with TRBD1. TRBV5-3 has ORF status, its function being uncertain. V lost 3 bases to trimming and J lost 6 bases; unmatched junction nucleotides: 9. The CDR3 is 14 amino acids. The DNA for the CDR3 is TGTGCCAGAAGCTGGAACCAACAGGGGTTCGAGCAGTACTTC. This codes for CARSWNQQGFEQYF.

The chain uses TRBV5-1 and TRBJ2-7; D unresolved. The germline V and J ends were trimmed by 0 bases and 4 bases, with 14 bases remaining between them. CDR3 length: 15 amino acids. The germline V gene has CDR1 SGHRS and CDR2 YFSETQ. This CDR3 is CASSLELPTTYEQYF. CDR3 in DNA: TGCGCCAGCAGCTTGGAACTTCCCACGACTTACGAGCAGTACTTC.

V and J are TRBV6-5 and TRBJ1-2, with TRBD1 matching over 11 bases. V shed 0 bases, J shed 6 bases, and the junction held 6 bases outside the gene matches. Germline CDR1 reads MNHEY; CDR2 reads SVGAGI. CDR3 length: 16 residues. The DNA of the CDR3 is TGTGCCAGCAGTTACTCCCGGACAGGGGGCCGGGATGGCTACACCTTC. Protein: CASSYSRTGGRDGYTF.

The chain uses TRBV18 and TRBJ2-1; TRBD2 aligns across 9 bases. Germline lookup yields CDR1 KGHSH and CDR2 LQKENI. The CDR3 totals 16 residues. J gave up 7 bases and V 6 bases, and 13 bases lay outside the gene matches. In DNA form, the CDR3 reads TGTGCCAGCTCGAAGACTCGGCTAGCGGGAAGTAATGAGCAGTTCTTC. Protein: CASSKTRLAGSNEQFF.

This chain links TRBV7-2 with TRBJ2-7; the match to TRBD2 covers 7 bases. CDR3 length: 16 residues. Germline values: CDR1 SGHTA, CDR2 FQGNSA. The V segment lost 1 base and the J segment 1 base; nucleotides outside the gene matches: 7. CDR3 loop: CASSLVGGSASYEQYF. In nucleotides, the CDR3 is TGTGCCAGCAGCTTAGTAGGCGGGAGTGCTTCCTACGAGCAGTACTTC.

The V gene is TRBV19, the J gene TRBJ1-1; D perhaps matches TRBD1 (5 bases). This CDR3 has 14 amino acids. Trimming stripped 4 bases from V and 4 bases from J, with 13 bases between. Germline lookup yields CDR1 LNHDA and CDR2 SQIVND (reference sequence). In DNA, the CDR3 is TGTGCCAGTAGTAGGGGCAGGGTGGCCACTGAAGCTTTCTTT. Translation gives CASSRGRVATEAFF.

The gene calls are TRBV4-2 and TRBJ1-6, with 8 bases that match TRBD1. Unmatched junction bases numbered 7, after V lost 2 bases and J lost 4 bases. Per the germline V gene, CDR1 is LGHNA and CDR2 is YNFKEQ. The CDR3 spans 17 residues. The CDR3 bases are TGTGCCAGCAGCCAATCCTTACAGGGGGGGTATAATTCACCCCTCCACTTT. This encodes CASSQSLQGGYNSPLHF.

About this clone itself: Other DNA sequences in this sample translate to the same CDR3. The chain couples TRBV12-3 or TRBV12-4 to TRBJ1-1; D ambiguous. The CDR3 covers 13 residues. With 5 bases removed from V and 0 bases from J, the gap between germline ends came to 7 bases. The CDR3 DNA reads as TGTGCCAGCAGTCTCCGATTGAACACTGAAGCTTTCTTT. It yields the protein CASSLRLNTEAFF.

V gene TRBV7-9 combines with J gene TRBJ1-1; D ambiguous. The length of the CDR3 is 14 residues. Trimming removed 2 bases from V and 3 bases from J, with 10 bases in between. In germline, CDR1 is SEHNR, CDR2 FQNEAQ (reference sequence). DNA of the CDR3: TGTGCCAGCAGCTTACCGACACTTTACACTGAAGCTTTCTTT. It codes for CASSLPTLYTEAFF.

The chain is built from TRBV3-1 (or the pseudogene TRBV3-2) and TRBJ1-3; D not certain. This CDR3 is 15 amino acids long. Germline V lookup: CDR1 LGHDT, CDR2 YNNKEL (reference sequence). Trimming cost V 0 bases and J 4 bases, with 10 bases left between them. The DNA of the CDR3 is TGTGCCAGCAGCCAAGAGTCGAGGAGAGGAAACACCATATATTTT. Protein: CASSQESRRGNTIYF.

This chain connects TRBV7-6 to TRBJ2-1; TRBD2 agrees at 8 bases. The CDR3 consists of 13 residues. From germline, CDR1 is SGHVS and CDR2 FNYEAQ. V was clipped by 2 bases and J by 9 bases; unmatched bases: 3. CDR3 DNA sequence: TGTGCCAGCAGCTTACGGCGGGAGGTTGAGCAGTTCTTC. Protein product: CASSLRREVEQFF. Full variable domain (missing parts from reference TRBV7-6 and TRBJ2-1): GAGVSQSPRYKVTKRGQDVALRCDPISGHVSLYWYRQALGQGPEFLTYFNYEAQQDKSGLPNDRFSAERPEGSISTLTIQRTEQRDSAMYRCASSLRREVEQFFGPGTRLTVL.

This chain joins TRBV7-8 and TRBJ1-5; D possibly corresponds to TRBD1 (6 bases). The CDR3 is made up of 17 amino acids. Per the germline V gene, CDR1 is SGHVS and CDR2 is FQNEAQ. Trimming took 4 bases from V and 3 from J, leaving 19 bases between them. CDR3 nucleotide sequence: TGTGCCAGCAGCTCGACCTCGAGGGGGGTGGTCAATCAGCCCCAGCATTTT. It is translated as CASSSTSRGVVNQPQHF.

The genes are TRBV5-1 and TRBJ1-2; D remains unclear. Germline V lookup: CDR1 SGHRS, CDR2 YFSETQ. V was cut by 1 base and J by 2 bases, with 6 bases left in between. CDR3 length equals 13 residues. Written as DNA, the CDR3 is TGCGCCAGCAGCTTGCACGAGAACTATGGCTACACCTTC. As protein: CASSLHENYGYTF.

The chain employs TRBV29-1 and TRBJ2-7, with D possibly being TRBD1 (6 bases). This CDR3 contains 13 residues. Trimming pared 7 bases from V and 7 bases from J, leaving 20 bases between. The germline CDR1 and CDR2 sequences are SQVTM and ANQGSEA. CDR3 sequence reads: CSGIIPGHSEQYF. CDR3 nucleotides: TGCAGCGGGATCATTCCGGGACACTCAGAGCAGTACTTC.

The chain combines TRBV30 with TRBJ2-7; tentative D call: TRBD1 (6 bases). V was shortened by 2 bases and J by 0 bases, with 17 bases between the two germline ends. The V gene's germline CDR1 is GTSNPN and CDR2 SVGIG (reference sequence). This CDR3 contains 16 residues. The chain's CDR3 is CAWSPRTAITSYEQYF. CDR3 nucleotide sequence: TGTGCCTGGAGTCCACGGACAGCGATCACCTCCTACGAGCAGTACTTC.

The chain links TRBV29-1 to TRBJ2-5; 9 bases align to TRBD2. V dropped 3 bases and J dropped 5; count of bases not matched to a gene: 10. Germline V gene lookup returns CDR1 SQVTM and CDR2 ANQGSEA. The CDR3 is 15 amino acids. CDR3 sequence (DNA): TGCAGCGTTGATTTGCTAGCGGGAACAGGGGAGACCCAGTACTTC. Amino acid sequence: CSVDLLAGTGETQYF. Drawing the rest from reference TRBV29-1 and TRBJ2-5, the complete variable domain is SAVISQKPSRDICQRGTSLTIQCQVDSQVTMMFWYRQQPGQSLTLIATANQGSEATYESGFVIDKFPISRPNLTFSTLTVSNMSPEDSSIYLCSVDLLAGTGETQYFGPGTRLLVL.

V gene TRBV6-2 or TRBV6-3 combines with J gene TRBJ2-7; D not resolved. Deletions cut 2 bases from V and 0 bases from J, with 8 bases between. This CDR3 region has 14 residues. The germline gives CDR1 MNHEY, CDR2 SVGEGT. The CDR3 loop is CASSYTQSSYEQYF. For the CDR3, the DNA is TGTGCCAGCAGTTACACACAGAGCTCCTACGAGCAGTACTTC.

CDR3 protein: CASSTRQGLRLDGYTF. The DNA for the CDR3 is TGTGCCAGTAGTACCAGACAGGGACTTAGATTGGATGGCTACACCTTC. V gene TRBV19 combines with J gene TRBJ1-2, with 7 bases lining up with TRBD1. From germline, CDR1 is LNHDA and CDR2 SQIVND (reference sequence). Trimming cost V 4 bases and J 6 bases; bases outside gene matches: 14. This CDR3 comprises 16 residues.

DNA for the CDR3: TGTGCCAGCAGCCCATGGACAGGGAACGACTACGAGCAGTACTTC. Residues: CASSPWTGNDYEQYF. The V call is TRBV4-2, the J call TRBJ2-7; 8 positions agree with TRBD1. J gave up 3 bases and V 4 bases, and 8 bases lay outside the gene matches. The CDR3 is 15 residues long. CDR1 LGHNA and CDR2 YNFKEQ come from the germline V gene.

The rearrangement uses TRBV2 and TRBJ2-1; 9 nucleotides align to TRBD1. CDR3 size: 14 residues. The trim removed 7 bases at V and 4 bases at J, leaving 5 bases unmatched. Germline CDR1 reads SNHLY; CDR2 reads FYNNEI. The CDR3 region has the DNA TGTGCCAGCATTGGACAGGGGAGTTACAATGAGCAGTTCTTC. This translates into CASIGQGSYNEQFF. Together with reference TRBV2 and TRBJ2-1, the CDR3 gives the full variable domain: EPEVTQTPSHQVTQMGQEVILRCVPISNHLYFYWYRQILGQKVEFLVSFYNNEISEKSEIFDDQFSVERPDGSNFTLKIRSTKLEDSAMYFCASIGQGSYNEQFFGPGTRLTVL.

The chain recombines TRBV11-2 with TRBJ1-6; a possible D gene is TRBD1 (5 bases). CDR3 length: 16 residues. V was cut by 5 bases and J by 10 bases, with 21 bases left in between. Germline V lookup: CDR1 SGHAT, CDR2 FQNNGV. The chain's CDR3 is CASSPRAVQAISPLHF. Here the CDR3 DNA reads TGTGCCAGCAGCCCTCGAGCGGTACAGGCGATATCACCCCTCCACTTT.

The chain has TRBV5-1 and TRBJ1-1, with TRBD1 as a possible D gene (5 bases). The CDR3 has 15 amino acids. V was trimmed by 0 bases and J by 4 bases, leaving 13 bases between them. Germline lookup yields CDR1 SGHRS and CDR2 YFSETQ. The CDR3 nucleotides are TGCGCCAGCAGCTTGGACCCGGGTGGGGGCACTGAAGCTTTCTTT. It codes for CASSLDPGGGTEAFF.

This chain joins TRBV9 and TRBJ2-1; no definite D call. From germline, CDR1 is SGDLS and CDR2 YYNGEE. The CDR3 spans 14 residues. The V gene lost 2 bases and the J gene lost 6 bases, with 12 bases spanning the gap. CDR3 amino acids: CASSVMETTNEQFF. The CDR3 nucleotides read TGTGCCAGCAGCGTCATGGAAACCACCAATGAGCAGTTCTTC. Full variable domain (missing parts from reference TRBV9 and TRBJ2-1): DSGVTQTPKHLITATGQRVTLRCSPRSGDLSVYWYQQSLDQGLQFLIQYYNGEERAKGNILERFSAQQFPDLHSELNLSSLELGDSALYFCASSVMETTNEQFFGPGTRLTVL.

This chain connects TRBV10-3 to TRBJ2-1, with 9 bases matching TRBD2. Germline V gene lookup returns CDR1 ENHRY and CDR2 SYGVKD. Trimming removed 5 bases from V and 7 bases from J; junction bases left unmatched: 12. CDR3 size: 16 residues. The CDR3 sequence: CAISSPSSGISNEQFF. CDR3 sequence (DNA): TGTGCCATCAGTTCTCCATCTAGCGGGATATCTAATGAGCAGTTCTTC.

This clone came up a few times. J is TRBJ1-2 and V is TRBV7-2, with D unclear. Trimming left V 5 bases short and J 7 bases short, with 11 bases between. Looked up from germline, CDR1 is SGHTA and CDR2 is FQGNSA. The CDR3 length is 12 residues. The CDR3 loop is CASSQSGFGYTF. The CDR3 DNA is TGTGCCAGCAGCCAATCGGGGTTTGGCTACACCTTC.

Only a few counts were recorded for this clone. The chain carries TRBV7-2 and TRBJ2-3; the D gene could be TRBD1 or TRBD2 (5 bases each). V was clipped by 2 bases and J by 0 bases, with 12 bases between them. Germline V gene sequence: CDR1 SGHTA, CDR2 FQGNSA. CDR3 length: 16 residues. CDR3 sequence: CASSLRGRTSTDTQYF. In DNA, the CDR3 is TGTGCCAGCAGCTTACGGGGACGTACTAGCACAGATACGCAGTATTTT.

The chain joins TRBV28 to TRBJ2-7, with TRBD1 matching 7 bases. Losses at the gene ends were 6 bases for V and 2 bases for J; bases not matched to a gene: 4. The V gene's germline CDR1 is MDHEN and CDR2 SYDVKM. This CDR3 is 13 amino acids long. CDR3 DNA sequence: TGTGCCAGCAGGACAGGGATCCCCTACGAGCAGTACTTC. Translated, it gives CASRTGIPYEQYF.

This chain connects TRBV3-1 (or the pseudogene TRBV3-2) to TRBJ2-7; TRBD2 matches 7 bases. The CDR3 length is 13 residues. Losses at the gene ends were 5 bases for V and 4 bases for J; bases not matched to a gene: 5. Germline assignment: CDR1 LGHDT and CDR2 YNNKEL (reference sequence). The CDR3 sequence is CASSSTREYEQYF. CDR3 sequence (DNA): TGTGCCAGCAGCTCAACGCGGGAGTACGAGCAGTACTTC.